This T cell receptor (beta chain) was captured in a study of cytomegalovirus exposure and HLA in healthy donors. Study-wide points: Most of the CMV-associated TCR beta chains (in a later analysis) appeared to be HLA-restricted. Cytomegalovirus-associated TCR beta chains were listed, numbering 150 to 200. Researchers reported that a few CMV-associated chains were confirmed in vitro as CMV antigen-specific. Productive status was seen about 90% or about 30% of the time for most TCR beta V segments in an earlier analysis.

Comments on this clone: Its target is unknown.

The primer mix had 60 Vbeta and 13 Jbeta primers. Produced via immunoSEQ multiplex PCR; TCRdb's table is partial and in-frame only. This table has around 130,000 clones, approximately 71% appearing once. The receptor was isolated from a woman aged 55-75 years in good health and CMV-seronegative. Sequences were obtained from PBMCs.

CDR3 loop: CASSPLGRQETQYF. CDR3 DNA sequence: TGTGCCAGCAGTCCCCTGGGGAGGCAAGAGACCCAGTACTTC. The V call is TRBV27, the J call TRBJ2-5; TRBD2 might be the D (6 bases). V dropped 5 bases and J dropped 2 bases, with 12 bases sitting between them. The V gene's germline CDR1 is MNHEY and CDR2 SMNVEV (reference sequence). This CDR3 has 14 amino acids.